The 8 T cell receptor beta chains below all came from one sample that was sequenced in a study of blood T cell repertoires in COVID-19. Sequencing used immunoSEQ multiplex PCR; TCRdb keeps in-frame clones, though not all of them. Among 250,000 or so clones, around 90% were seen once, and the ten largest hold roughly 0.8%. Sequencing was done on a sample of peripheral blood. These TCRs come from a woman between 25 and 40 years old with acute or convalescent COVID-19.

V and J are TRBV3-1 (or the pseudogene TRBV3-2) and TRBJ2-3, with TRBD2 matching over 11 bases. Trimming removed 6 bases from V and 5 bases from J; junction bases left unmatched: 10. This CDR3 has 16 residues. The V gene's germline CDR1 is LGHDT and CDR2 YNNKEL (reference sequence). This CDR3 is CASSPNSGRAGDTQYF. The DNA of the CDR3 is TGTGCCAGCAGTCCAAATAGCGGGAGGGCCGGAGATACGCAGTATTTT.

Here the CDR3 DNA reads TGTGCCAGTCAAAGACAGGGTGGCTCCTACGAGCAGTACTTC. This translates into CASQRQGGSYEQYF. The chain joins TRBV19 to TRBJ2-7, with 7 bases matching TRBD1. CDR1 and CDR2 from the germline V gene are LNHDA and SQIVND (reference sequence). CDR3 length: 14 residues. Losses at the gene ends were 8 bases for V and 0 bases for J; bases not matched to a gene: 7. Filled out from reference TRBV19 and TRBJ2-7, the complete variable domain reads DGGITQSPKYLFRKEGQNVTLSCEQNLNHDAMYWYRQDPGQGLRLIYYSQIVNDFQKGDIAEGYSVSREKKESFPLTVTSAQKNPTAFYLCASQRQGGSYEQYFGPGTRLTVT.

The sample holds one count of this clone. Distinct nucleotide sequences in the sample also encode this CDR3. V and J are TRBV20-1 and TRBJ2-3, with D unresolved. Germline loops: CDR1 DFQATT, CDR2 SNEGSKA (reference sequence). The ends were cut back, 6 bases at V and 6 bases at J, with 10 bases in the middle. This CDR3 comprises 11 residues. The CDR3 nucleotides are TGCAGTGCGAGCCCGGTGGATACGCAGTATTTT. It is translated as CSASPVDTQYF.

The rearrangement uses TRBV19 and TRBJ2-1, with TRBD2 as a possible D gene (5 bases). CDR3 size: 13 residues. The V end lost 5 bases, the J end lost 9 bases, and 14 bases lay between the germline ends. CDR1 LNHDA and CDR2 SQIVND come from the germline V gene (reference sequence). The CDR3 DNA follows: TGTGCCAGTAGTGCCAGTAGCGTAGGTGAGCAGTTCTTC. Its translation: CASSASSVGEQFF.

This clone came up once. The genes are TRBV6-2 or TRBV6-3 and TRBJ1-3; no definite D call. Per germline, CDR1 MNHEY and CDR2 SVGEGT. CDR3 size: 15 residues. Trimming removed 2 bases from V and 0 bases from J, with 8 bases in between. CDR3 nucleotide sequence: TGTGCCAGCAGTTACGCTGGGAGCTCTGGAAACACCATATATTTT. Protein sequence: CASSYAGSSGNTIYF.

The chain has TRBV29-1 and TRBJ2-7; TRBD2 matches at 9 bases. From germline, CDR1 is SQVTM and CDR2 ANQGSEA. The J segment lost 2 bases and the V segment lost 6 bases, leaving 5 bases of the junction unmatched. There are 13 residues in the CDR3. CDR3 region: CSVTSGSTYEQYF. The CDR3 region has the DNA TGCAGCGTGACTAGCGGAAGTACCTACGAGCAGTACTTC.

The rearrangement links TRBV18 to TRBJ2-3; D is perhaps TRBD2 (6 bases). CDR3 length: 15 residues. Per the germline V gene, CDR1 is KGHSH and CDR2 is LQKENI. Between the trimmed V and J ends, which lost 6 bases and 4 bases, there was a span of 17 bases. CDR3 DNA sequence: TGTGCCAGCTCCCCGGACACATCTAGCGCAGATACGCAGTATTTT. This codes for CASSPDTSSADTQYF.

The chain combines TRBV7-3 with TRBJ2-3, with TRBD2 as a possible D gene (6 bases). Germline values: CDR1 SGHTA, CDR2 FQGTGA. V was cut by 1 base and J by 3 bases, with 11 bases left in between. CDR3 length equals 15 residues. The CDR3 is CASSLRSLATDTQYF. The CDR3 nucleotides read TGTGCCAGCAGCTTAAGGTCCCTAGCGACAGATACGCAGTATTTT.